This entry is about one T cell receptor beta chain. This specimen comes from a study of cytomegalovirus exposure and HLA in healthy donors. PCR used 60 Vbeta primers and 13 Jbeta primers. Clones were read by immunoSEQ multiplex PCR, and TCRdb kept only the in-frame ones, dropping some. Of about 150,000 clones listed, 68% are singletons. The CDR3 contains 12 residues. Germline CDR1 and CDR2: MNHEY and SVGAGI. V lost 5 bases to trimming and J lost 2 bases, with 7 bases between them. The chain uses TRBV6-5 and TRBJ2-7, with D unresolved. The clonotype was recovered from a man aged 25 to 40 in good health and CMV-seropositive. The sample was PBMCs. The CDR3 region has the DNA TGTGCCAGCAGTCGAGGCCCCTACGAGCAGTACTTC. The encoded protein is CASSRGPYEQYF.